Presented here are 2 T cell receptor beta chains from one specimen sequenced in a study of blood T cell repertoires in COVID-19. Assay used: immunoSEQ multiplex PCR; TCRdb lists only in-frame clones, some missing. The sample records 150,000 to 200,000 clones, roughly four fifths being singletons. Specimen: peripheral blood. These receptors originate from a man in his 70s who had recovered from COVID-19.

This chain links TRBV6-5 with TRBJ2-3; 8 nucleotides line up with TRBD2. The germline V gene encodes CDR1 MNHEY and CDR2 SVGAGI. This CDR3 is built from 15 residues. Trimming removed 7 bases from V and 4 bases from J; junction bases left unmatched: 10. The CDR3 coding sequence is TGTGCCAGCACTTCTATAGCGGGATGGCCAGATACGCAGTATTTT. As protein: CASTSIAGWPDTQYF.

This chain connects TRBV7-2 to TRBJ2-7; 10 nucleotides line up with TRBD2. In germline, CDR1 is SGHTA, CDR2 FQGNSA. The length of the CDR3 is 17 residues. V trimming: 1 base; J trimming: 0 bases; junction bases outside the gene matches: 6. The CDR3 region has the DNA TGTGCCAGCAGCTTAGAGGCAGCTAGCGGGAGCTCCTACGAGCAGTACTTC. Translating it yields CASSLEAASGSSYEQYF.